A single sample gave rise to the 3 T cell receptor beta chains below, sequenced in a study of shared T cell receptors in the human thymus. The assay was immunoSEQ multiplex PCR, and TCRdb's table has in-frame clones only and misses some. The profile covers some 720,000 clones, with roughly 90% appearing a single time and around 0.0099% taken by the ten largest. The sample was also linked to a second study, of human thymus T cells.

Sequenced material: thymocytes. These receptors were collected from a boy less than two years old with a congenital heart defect.

V and J are TRBV30 and TRBJ2-1; TRBD2 matches at 10 bases. The CDR3 runs to 20 residues. Germline CDR1 reads GTSNPN; CDR2 reads SVGIG (reference sequence). V lost 3 bases, J lost 0 bases, and 17 bases stayed unmatched. CDR3 DNA: TGTGCCTGGAGAGCCCTTGAGGCTAGCGGGAGCCCCTCCTCCTACAATGAGCAGTTCTTC. Its protein product is CAWRALEASGSPSSYNEQFF.

This clone has a single count. The DNA of the CDR3 is TGTGCCAGCAGCCCGGGAGTAAGGGATCCTGAAGCTTTCTTT. Residues: CASSPGVRDPEAFF. J is TRBJ1-1 and V is TRBV6-5, with D unresolved. Deletions cut 6 bases from V and 6 bases from J, with 17 bases between. Germline-derived CDR1 and CDR2 are MNHEY and SVGAGI. The CDR3 contains 14 residues.

J is TRBJ1-4 and V is TRBV4-2; a possible D gene is TRBD1 (6 bases). The germline CDR1 and CDR2 sequences are LGHNA and YNFKEQ. The V gene lost 2 bases and the J gene lost 4 bases, with 14 bases spanning the gap. This CDR3 spans 16 amino acids. CDR3 residues: CASSQPPGHLNEKLFF. In DNA form, the CDR3 reads TGTGCCAGCAGCCAACCGCCGGGACACCTTAATGAAAAACTGTTTTTT.